The clone carrying this TCR beta chain was counted many times. No antigen is known for it. The authors amplified TCR beta CDR3 regions, and they did so from RNA transcripts for repertoire sequencing. First-round RT-PCR relied on HTBI primers, and a second-round multiplex PCR came next. MiXCR, applied by TCRdb to the multiplex PCR reads, yields one record per CDR3 protein. The sample has hundreds of thousands of distinct CDR3 sequences, roughly 14% seen once. This sample is part of a study of Graves' ophthalmopathy and Graves' hyperthyroidism. General study results and limits: It was with approximately 70% sensitivity and 72.22% specificity that the model predicted ophthalmopathy progression.

Uncontrolled infections, other autoimmune diseases, pregnancy or lactation barred patients from enrollment. From fresh peripheral blood, under 12 ml in volume, the PBMCs were obtained. V was pared by 3 bases and J by 7 bases, with 16 bases between. Germline CDR1 and CDR2: MDHEN and SYDVKM. This CDR3 contains 16 residues. The chain is built from TRBV28 and TRBJ1-6, with D possibly TRBD1 on 5 matching bases. The TCR was taken from a woman younger than 30 with stable Graves' hyperthyroidism. The sequencing input was peripheral blood. The CDR3 is CASSFSSGRANSPLHF. In DNA form, the CDR3 reads TGTGCCAGCAGTTTCTCCTCGGGCAGGGCGAATTCACCCCTCCACTTT.